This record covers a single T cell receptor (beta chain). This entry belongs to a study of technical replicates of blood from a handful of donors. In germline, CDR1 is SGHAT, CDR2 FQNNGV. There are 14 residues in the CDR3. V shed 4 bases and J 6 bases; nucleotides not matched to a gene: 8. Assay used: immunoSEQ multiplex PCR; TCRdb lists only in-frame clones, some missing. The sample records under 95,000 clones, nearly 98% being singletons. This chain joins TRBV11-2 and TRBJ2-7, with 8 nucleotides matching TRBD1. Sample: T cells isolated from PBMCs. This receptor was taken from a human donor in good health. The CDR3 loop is CASSSDRGYSEQYF. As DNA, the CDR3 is TGTGCCAGCAGCTCCGACAGGGGATACAGCGAGCAGTACTTC.